Below, 27 T cell receptor beta chains from the same sample are listed, as sequenced in a study of shared clonotypes between healthy human individuals (dated by TCRdb to the early 2020s). CD8 naive samples were obtained by positive selection for CCR7 among CD45RO-negative cells, yielding a CD45RA+CCR7+ population from which TemRA cells were excluded. Libraries were constructed by the immunoSEQ multiplex PCR assay. The table comes from immuneACCESS by way of TCRdb, which keeps in-frame sequences with V and J called. Part of the clones is missing from these tables; in studies checked, under half for an unresolved V gene and the rest for unknown reasons. The sample includes around 2,100,000 clones, with about 95% observed a single time. The top ten constitute 1.2% of the sample. Sequenced sample: naive CD8+ T cells sorted from blood. The label giving this sample's cell subset or site can be read as: CD45RA+CCR7+. The receptor set was obtained from a man aged 18 to 29 in good health.

This clone showed up just a few times. The same CDR3 is also encoded by other DNA sequences in this sample. The chain joins TRBV7-9 to TRBJ2-5; D gene ambiguous. The length of the CDR3 is 13 residues. V lost 1 base and J lost 1, with 4 bases in between. In germline, CDR1 is SEHNR, CDR2 FQNEAQ (reference sequence). As DNA, the CDR3 is TGTGCCAGCAGCTTAGACTCCCAAGAGACCCAGTACTTC. This translates into CASSLDSQETQYF. Using reference TRBV7-9 and TRBJ2-5 for the parts outside the CDR3, the full variable domain is DTGVSQNPRHKITKRGQNVTFRCDPISEHNRLYWYRQTLGQGPEFLTYFQNEAQLEKSRLLSDRFSAERPKGSFSTLEIQRTEQGDSAMYLCASSLDSQETQYFGPGTRLLVL.

The chain is built from TRBV28 and TRBJ1-3; 7 bases are a match to TRBD1. The CDR3 consists of 16 residues. Germline CDR1 and CDR2: MDHEN and SYDVKM. The V segment lost 5 bases and the J segment 4 bases; nucleotides outside the gene matches: 11. The CDR3 protein is CASSTRTGFWGNTIYF. CDR3 coding DNA: TGTGCCAGCAGTACCCGGACAGGCTTTTGGGGAAACACCATATATTTT.

J is TRBJ1-6 and V is TRBV19; D unresolved. Trimming removed 7 bases at V and 4 bases at J, with 11 bases between. Germline V gene data show CDR1 as LNHDA and CDR2 as SQIVND (reference sequence). The CDR3 contains 14 residues. The CDR3 region has the DNA TGTGCCAGTAAGACTACACCGTATAATTCACCCCTCCACTTT. Residues: CASKTTPYNSPLHF.

V is TRBV19 and J is TRBJ2-7; D is ambiguous. V lost 1 base and J lost 2, with 9 bases in between. This CDR3 has 14 residues. Germline CDR1 is LNHDA and CDR2 is SQIVND (reference sequence). The CDR3 protein is CASSIADGAYEQYF. The CDR3 DNA follows: TGTGCCAGTAGTATAGCCGACGGAGCCTACGAGCAGTACTTC.

The chain uses TRBV7-9 and TRBJ2-5; possibly TRBD1 for D (5 bases). Germline V lookup: CDR1 SEHNR, CDR2 FQNEAQ (reference sequence). V gave up 2 bases and J gave up 5 bases, with 15 bases separating them. The CDR3 has 15 residues. CDR3: CASSLQGNLGETQYF. Here the CDR3 DNA reads TGTGCCAGCAGCTTACAGGGCAACCTGGGGGAGACCCAGTACTTC.

Only one count was recorded for this clone. This rearrangement joins TRBV6-5 to TRBJ1-2, with D perhaps TRBD1 (6 bases). The V and J ends lost 2 bases and 4 bases respectively, with 14 bases between them. The CDR3 totals 15 residues. The germline V gene encodes CDR1 MNHEY and CDR2 SVGAGI. The CDR3 DNA reads TGTGCCAGCAGTTACGGGGCAGGGGTTCTCTATGGCTACACCTTC. Translation gives CASSYGAGVLYGYTF.

The chain has TRBV13 and TRBJ2-2; D not resolved. In germline, CDR1 is PRHDT, CDR2 FYEKMQ (reference sequence). V lost 5 bases and J lost 13, with 20 bases in between. This CDR3 comprises 14 residues. For the CDR3, the DNA is TGTGCCAGCAGCCCCTTGGGTGGGCAGCGCGGGCTGTTTTTT. Translation: CASSPLGGQRGLFF. Based on the CDR3 plus reference TRBV13 and TRBJ2-2, the full variable domain is AAGVIQSPRHLIKEKRETATLKCYPIPRHDTVYWYQQGPGQDPQFLISFYEKMQSDKGSIPDRFSAQQFSDYHSELNMSSLELGDSALYFCASSPLGGQRGLFFGEGSRLTVL.

The J gene is TRBJ2-3, the V gene TRBV6-5; weak D call: TRBD2 (6 bases). V was pared by 4 bases and J by 0 bases, with 14 bases between. The germline CDR1 and CDR2 sequences are MNHEY and SVGAGI. The CDR3 length is 16 residues. CDR3: CASSWDIADSTDTQYF. The DNA of the CDR3 is TGTGCCAGCAGTTGGGATATAGCGGACAGCACAGATACGCAGTATTTT.

The chain links TRBV15 to TRBJ2-5, with D perhaps TRBD2 (6 bases). The V and J ends lost 0 bases and 2 bases respectively, with 7 bases between them. Germline CDR1 reads LNHNV; CDR2 reads YYDKDF (reference sequence). The CDR3 sequence is 14 residues long. The CDR3 DNA reads as TGTGCCACCAGCAGAGAAGGGACTCAAGAGACCCAGTACTTC. Its protein is CATSREGTQETQYF.

The gene calls are TRBV30 and TRBJ2-7; 7 positions agree with TRBD1. The V segment lost 4 bases and the J segment 2 bases; nucleotides outside the gene matches: 5. CDR3 length: 13 residues. Germline V gene lookup returns CDR1 GTSNPN and CDR2 SVGIG (reference sequence). CDR3 in DNA: TGTGCCTGGACAGGGGACAGACCCTACGAGCAGTACTTC. Translated: CAWTGDRPYEQYF.

The rearrangement links TRBV5-6 to TRBJ2-7; no clear D gene. CDR1 SGHDT and CDR2 YYEEEE come from the germline V gene. Trimming shortened V by 3 bases and J by 6 bases, and 10 bases separated the two germline ends. This CDR3 is 12 amino acids long. This CDR3 reads CASSWTGTEQYF. The CDR3 bases are TGTGCCAGCAGCTGGACCGGAACCGAGCAGTACTTC.

The CDR3, as DNA: TGTGCCAGCAGCTTAGAGCGGGGGGGCGGAGAGACCCAGTACTTC. Its translation: CASSLERGGGETQYF. The chain employs TRBV11-3 and TRBJ2-5; 9 bases align to TRBD2. This CDR3 region has 15 residues. CDR1 is SGHNT and CDR2 is YENEEA in the germline V gene. V shed 0 bases, J shed 4 bases, and the junction held 3 bases outside the gene matches.

The CDR3, as DNA: TGTGCCAGCAGCCGAAAGACTAGCGGGACCTACAATGAGCAGTTCTTC. It encodes CASSRKTSGTYNEQFF. V usage is TRBV7-9 and J usage is TRBJ2-1; 11 nucleotides align to TRBD2. The germline V gene has CDR1 SEHNR and CDR2 FQNEAQ (reference sequence). The CDR3 has 16 residues. Trimming at V came to 5 bases and at J to 2 bases, leaving 5 bases not matched to a gene.

The chain carries TRBV27 and TRBJ2-7; 8 bases align to TRBD2. This CDR3 comprises 13 residues. Germline values: CDR1 MNHEY, CDR2 SMNVEV (reference sequence). V was pared by 4 bases and J by 6 bases, with 5 bases of the junction left unmatched. The CDR3 DNA sequence: TGTGCCAGCAGTTCCAGCGGGAGCGGCGAGCAGTACTTC. It yields the protein CASSSSGSGEQYF.

The gene calls are TRBV7-9 and TRBJ2-7; 12 bases align to TRBD1. Germline assignment: CDR1 SEHNR and CDR2 FQNEAQ (reference sequence). V lost 5 bases, J lost 5 bases, and 7 bases stayed unmatched. The CDR3 sequence is 15 residues long. CDR3 in DNA: TGTGCCAGCAGCCTTCCGGGGACAGGGGGCCACGAGCAGTACTTC. This translates into CASSLPGTGGHEQYF. The full variable domain, completed using reference TRBV7-9 and TRBJ2-7, is DTGVSQNPRHKITKRGQNVTFRCDPISEHNRLYWYRQTLGQGPEFLTYFQNEAQLEKSRLLSDRFSAERPKGSFSTLEIQRTEQGDSAMYLCASSLPGTGGHEQYFGPGTRLTVT.

CDR3 DNA: TGTGCCAGCAGCTTGGGACTAGTGGTATCAGAGACCCAGTACTTC. It specifies CASSLGLVVSETQYF. This chain uses TRBV11-2 with TRBJ2-5, with 8 bases lining up with TRBD2. J lost 4 bases, V lost 3 bases, and 7 bases had no gene match. There are 15 residues in the CDR3. The germline CDR1 and CDR2 sequences are SGHAT and FQNNGV.

This rearrangement joins TRBV6-1 to TRBJ2-5; TRBD1 matches at 10 bases. CDR3 size: 16 residues. Germline assignment: CDR1 MNHNS and CDR2 SASEGT. Trimming cost V 2 bases and J 2 bases; bases outside gene matches: 5. The CDR3 sequence is CASSEWDRGRQETQYF. The CDR3 DNA is TGTGCCAGCAGTGAATGGGACAGGGGCCGTCAAGAGACCCAGTACTTC.

This chain's CDR3 is CASSDKASLGNTIYF. CDR3 DNA sequence: TGTGCCAGCAGTGACAAGGCCTCCTTGGGAAACACCATATATTTT. This chain joins TRBV6-1 and TRBJ1-3; no clear D. The germline V and J ends were trimmed by 3 bases and 4 bases, with 13 bases remaining between them. Germline values: CDR1 MNHNS, CDR2 SASEGT. This CDR3 has 15 residues.

This clone was recorded only once. Different DNA sequences within this sample yield the same CDR3. The chain is built from TRBV4-3 and TRBJ1-2, with 9 bases that match TRBD1. Germline V lookup: CDR1 LGHNA, CDR2 YSLEER. CDR3 length: 15 residues. The V gene end was trimmed by 0 bases and the J gene end by 8 bases; junction bases not matched to a gene: 7. For the CDR3, the DNA is TGCGCCAGCAGCCAAGATCTAGGGACAGGGTACGGCTACACCTTC. Protein product: CASSQDLGTGYGYTF.

The chain recombines TRBV7-6 with TRBJ2-1, with TRBD2 identical over 14 bases. Germline trimming cut 4 bases from V and 15 bases from J; bases unmatched to any gene: 8. Germline V lookup: CDR1 SGHVS, CDR2 FNYEAQ. This CDR3 has 14 amino acids. The CDR3: CASSWTSGGPDLFF. The CDR3 DNA follows: TGTGCCAGCAGCTGGACTAGCGGGGGGCCTGATTTGTTCTTC.

This chain joins TRBV5-6 and TRBJ2-7; tentative D call: TRBD1 (6 bases). The CDR3 length is 14 residues. Germline V gene data show CDR1 as SGHDT and CDR2 as YYEEEE. V shed 2 bases and J shed 3 bases, with 12 bases lying between them. CDR3 nucleotide sequence: TGTGCCAGCAGCTTTCCAGGGGCCGGCTACGAGCAGTACTTC. This gives the protein CASSFPGAGYEQYF.

The CDR3 sequence is CASSFLKRGAGELFF. The CDR3 coding sequence is TGTGCCAGCAGTTTTTTAAAGCGGGGGGCCGGGGAGCTGTTTTTT. The V gene is TRBV27, the J gene TRBJ2-2; 9 nucleotides line up with TRBD2. Per the germline V gene, CDR1 is MNHEY and CDR2 is SMNVEV (reference sequence). J was trimmed by 6 bases and V by 3 bases; bases with no gene match: 5. The CDR3 runs to 15 residues.

J is TRBJ2-1 and V is TRBV9, with D possibly matching TRBD2 (5 bases). This CDR3 spans 15 amino acids. Trimming left V 0 bases short and J 6 bases short, with 13 bases between. CDR1 and CDR2 from the germline V gene are SGDLS and YYNGEE. The CDR3 bases are TGTGCCAGCAGCGTAGGAGGGTATGCGGGCAATGAGCAGTTCTTC. Translating it yields CASSVGGYAGNEQFF.

This chain joins TRBV19 and TRBJ1-6; D gene uncertain. Germline V gives CDR1 LNHDA, CDR2 SQIVND (reference sequence). The V end lost 6 bases, the J end lost 7 bases, and 16 bases lay between the germline ends. This CDR3 comprises 15 residues. The chain's CDR3 is CASRAGLESNSPLHF. In DNA form, the CDR3 reads TGTGCCAGTAGAGCCGGACTAGAGTCGAATTCACCCCTCCACTTT.

The gene calls are TRBV4-2 and TRBJ2-7, with 10 bases aligning to TRBD2. V lost 4 bases to trimming and J lost 6 bases; unmatched junction nucleotides: 3. The germline V gene has CDR1 LGHNA and CDR2 YNFKEQ. The CDR3 length is 13 residues. The CDR3 loop is CASSRGLATEQYF. DNA of the CDR3: TGTGCCAGCAGCCGGGGACTAGCGACCGAGCAGTACTTC.

The chain joins TRBV19 to TRBJ1-2, with D tentatively TRBD1 (5 bases). Germline V gives CDR1 LNHDA, CDR2 SQIVND (reference sequence). The CDR3 is made up of 11 amino acids. The CDR3, as DNA: TGTGGGAGGTACGGGGGCTATGGCTACACCTTC. It specifies CGRYGGYGYTF.

In the case of this clone: Other DNA sequences in this sample translate to the same CDR3. The chain has TRBV6-5 and TRBJ1-1; D unresolved. The CDR3 is made up of 12 amino acids. V lost 2 bases and J 6 bases, leaving 7 bases between the germline ends. Germline CDR1 MNHEY, CDR2 SVGAGI. The CDR3 loop is CASSYVGAEAFF. DNA of the CDR3: TGTGCCAGCAGTTACGTCGGGGCTGAAGCTTTCTTT.